The subject of this entry is one T cell receptor beta chain. As yet, its antigen is unknown. Following RNA extraction, reverse transcription yielded cDNA that acted as the sequencing template. Assay: immunoSEQ multiplex PCR; the TCRdb copy retains only in-frame clones and omits some. Of about 210,000 clones listed, 64% were seen once; the top ten hold 4.2%. The sample's treatment: oral pan-JAK inhibitor, 5-10 mg twice daily. Collection of lesional scalp punch biopsies and peripheral blood was performed in alopecia areata patients. This sample stems from a study of CD8+ T cells in alopecia areata. As for the study in general: Among treated patients, oral tofacitinib was administered at 5 to 10 mg twice daily. Study outcomes and limitations: Significant decreases in scalp clonality and expanded CD8+ clones followed tofacitinib treatment. Alopecia totalis/universalis scalp especially showed more expanded CD8+ clones than normal scalp.

Sequenced material: CD4+ T cells sorted from blood, taken at week 4, from a patient treated with tofacitinib. This receptor was taken from a human donor with alopecia areata.

The CDR3 sequence is CASSLASNYGYTF. DNA of the CDR3: TGTGCCAGCAGCTTAGCATCCAACTATGGCTACACCTTC. This rearrangement joins TRBV7-8 to TRBJ1-2; D unclear. The ends were cut back, 0 bases at V and 2 bases at J, with 4 bases in the middle. CDR1 SGHVS and CDR2 FQNEAQ come from the germline V gene. The length of the CDR3 is 13 residues.